This T cell receptor (beta chain) was documented in a study of blood T cell repertoires in COVID-19 (dated by TCRdb to about 2020). Turning to the overall study: The collaborator samples originated in the United States, Italy and Spain and spanned the acute and convalescent phases of COVID-19. The material from the prospective study consisted of cDNA or gDNA derived from T cells, B-cell-depleted T cells, or PBMCs. Deeply sampled blood TCRbeta repertoires from subjects exposed to, actively infected with, or recovered from COVID-19 were included in the dataset. The repertoires were made available in a free public database intended to serve as a resource for research on the immune response to SARS-CoV-2. Samples were obtained from the ongoing ImmuneRACE study (first 160 participants) and from over a thousand subjects provided by 6 global collaborators. A de-identified subject ID, COVID-19 status, age in years and sex were almost always included in the sample metadata. Where HLA class I and class II types were available, the types were taken from metadata supplied by the sample provider, not from assay-based typing.

The cysteine opens and the phenylalanine closes a CDR3 of 14 amino acids. Just the 42-base CDR3 DNA is kept, in frame starting at base 1. Sequences MDHEN (CDR1) and SYDVKM (CDR2) are obtained from the germline V gene. Trimming costs V 6 bases and J 4 bases, and their ends lie 12 bases apart. Collaborating institutions collected whole blood in K2EDTA tubes following their own protocols. For TCRbeta analysis, collaborators shipped samples in one of three forms: frozen whole blood, isolated PBMCs, or DNA extracted from either of those sample types. TCRbeta CDR3 regions were amplified from genomic DNA by means of the immunoSEQ Assay, a bias-controlled multiplex PCR. In the original analysis: The number of nucleated cells in each sample was estimated by amplification of reference gene primers within the assay. To quantify the absolute abundance of each unique TCRbeta CDR3 rearrangement, sequence reads were collapsed and filtered. Productive Simpson clonality was computed per sample as the square root of Simpson's diversity index over productive rearrangements. TCRdb carries this immuneACCESS record with in-frame sequences only. Its versions omit some clonotypes, under half of them owing to an unresolved V gene in the studies checked, with the rest unexplained. That table furnishes V, J and clone size, whereas the DNA furnished D and trimming. The sample table lists over 150,000 clones, 65% to 85% of them with a count of one. Together, the top ten hold roughly 2.9% of the sample.

To note about this clone: There is no known antigen for this receptor. Base qualities were left out, and no much larger clone turns up one base away.

Study-level results and caveats: The amount of clinical and demographic metadata varied by source and participant and was provided uncurated.

The chain is assembled from TRBV28 and TRBJ1-4; the D gene cannot be resolved reliably. The sequenced sample consisted of peripheral blood. This clonotype was obtained from an older woman with acute or convalescent COVID-19. CDR3 protein: CASSQTSGNEKLFF. The base sequence is TGTGCCAGCAGCCAGACAAGCGGTAATGAAAAACTGTTTTTT.